This T cell receptor (beta chain) was recovered during a study of T cells after yellow fever vaccination. The wider study: For low cell numbers, libraries were made with SMART-Seq v4 Ultra Low Input.

Losses at the gene ends were 3 bases for V and 6 bases for J; bases not matched to a gene: 4. CDR1 and CDR2 (germline): SGDLS, YYNGEE. The CDR3 contains 15 residues. This clonotype was observed a handful of times. Its antigen is not known. Regarding the study as a whole: Post-booster samples contained most primary-vaccination clones (more than 95% CD4, around 88% CD8). A secondary response was less intense yet reached its peak sooner, at day 5 versus 15.

TCRdb called the 5' RACE reads again in MiXCR, with one record for every CDR3 protein. In the table there are around 530,000 distinct CDR3 sequences, about a sixth of which are singletons. The sequence was collected from a man aged 18-30 years who received the YFV17D yellow fever vaccine. This sequence joins TRBV9 and TRBJ2-2, with TRBD1 matching over 11 bases. The material was PBMCs, obtained 5 to 6 days after the first yellow fever vaccination. The DNA of the CDR3 is TGTGCCAGCAGCGGGGGACAGGGGGTAGCCGGGGAGCTGTTTTTT. It translates to CASSGGQGVAGELFF.